This paragraph covers one TCR beta chain sequence. This specimen belongs to a study of neoadjuvant nivolumab and ipilimumab in lung cancer. TCRdb's table, derived via immunoSEQ multiplex PCR, lists solely in-frame clones and lacks some. The sample lists 25,000 to 30,000 clones; more than 70% were seen once. This CDR3 region has 14 residues. Trimming removed 6 bases from V and 3 bases from J, with 14 bases in between. From germline, CDR1 is SEHNR and CDR2 FQNEAQ (reference sequence). This rearrangement joins TRBV7-9 to TRBJ1-1; D unresolved. Sequencing was performed on peripheral blood, taken before neoadjuvant nivolumab, alone or with ipilimumab. The TCR was taken from an adult with non-small cell lung cancer. The CDR3 DNA is TGTGCCAGCAGAAAAACAAATTGGGACACTGAAGCTTTCTTT. It codes for CASRKTNWDTEAFF.